The 6 T cell receptor beta chains reported below all come from one sample, sequenced in a study of resident and recirculating memory T cells in vitiligo (dated by TCRdb to 2016 to 2019). The protocol used for the library was the immunoSEQ multiplex PCR assay. Not all clones reach the TCRdb copy of this immuneACCESS table, which keeps in-frame sequences only. Checked studies attribute under half of the gap to unresolved V genes and leave the rest unexplained. Recorded for this sample are more than 65,000 clones; more than 85% of them occurred a single time. The ten largest clonotypes hold less than 5.5% of the sample. Sequenced: blood. Receptors were obtained from a male donor with vitiligo.

V gene TRBV5-4 combines with J gene TRBJ1-2; no clear D. From germline, CDR1 is SGHNT and CDR2 YYREEE (reference sequence). The CDR3 runs to 15 residues. Trimming pared 0 bases from V and 4 bases from J, leaving 13 bases between. Here the CDR3 reads CASSLGQGLIYGYTF. CDR3 coding DNA: TGTGCCAGCAGCTTGGGCCAAGGACTGATCTATGGCTACACCTTC.

The chain joins TRBV6-1 to TRBJ1-1, with D perhaps matching TRBD1 (6 bases). The CDR3 is made up of 14 amino acids. Germline assignment: CDR1 MNHNS and CDR2 SASEGT. V was trimmed by 5 bases and J by 7 bases, leaving 17 bases between them. The CDR3 DNA follows: TGTGCCAGCAGTAGGGGGGGGCACAGTGGTGAAGCTTTCTTT. Protein: CASSRGGHSGEAFF.

V is TRBV19 and J is TRBJ2-1; 8 bases line up with TRBD2. The V gene's germline CDR1 is LNHDA and CDR2 SQIVND (reference sequence). V trimming: 0 bases; J trimming: 9 bases; junction bases outside the gene matches: 13. The CDR3 extends over 17 amino acids. The chain's CDR3 is CASSIDPPGGARVEQFF. The CDR3 nucleotides are TGTGCCAGTAGTATAGATCCCCCCGGGGGGGCCCGGGTTGAGCAGTTCTTC.

This chain connects TRBV7-2 to TRBJ2-7; no definite D call. This CDR3 region has 13 residues. Germline V gives CDR1 SGHTA, CDR2 FQGNSA. The ends were cut back, 0 bases at V and 2 bases at J, with 5 bases in the middle. For the CDR3, the DNA is TGTGCCAGCAGCTTAGCGATAGCCTACGAGCAGTACTTC. It encodes CASSLAIAYEQYF.

The genes are TRBV7-3 and TRBJ2-5; 13 bases match TRBD2. Germline assignment: CDR1 SGHTA and CDR2 FQGTGA. V dropped 5 bases and J dropped 6; count of bases not matched to a gene: 9. The CDR3 sequence is 16 residues long. In nucleotides, the CDR3 is TGTGCCAGCAGCCCTACTAGCGGGGGGGCCGTCCAGACCCAGTACTTC. Translation gives CASSPTSGGAVQTQYF.

This chain links TRBV4-1 with TRBJ2-2; D gene ambiguous. CDR1 is MGHRA and CDR2 is YSYEKL in the germline V gene. This CDR3 comprises 16 residues. V was clipped by 4 bases and J by 1 base, with 13 bases between them. The CDR3 here is CASSRSRLENTGELFF. The DNA for the CDR3 is TGCGCCAGCAGCCGAAGTCGACTGGAGAACACCGGGGAGCTGTTTTTT.